These T cell receptor beta chains were read from a single sample in a study of vaccination and CD4 T cells after COVID-19. Their cognate antigens are unknown. TCRdb called the PCR reads again in MiXCR, with one record for every CDR3 protein. Of over 20,000 distinct CDR3 sequences detected, roughly 30% appear once; the ten largest clones hold less than 3%. The sample was CD4+ T cells from blood, cultured in vitro, taken about 7 months after SARS-CoV-2 vaccination. The receptors originated from a human donor who had recovered from COVID-19. The CDR3 runs from the conserved cysteine through the conserved F or W. Expanded clones are given a class, and other clones once, few, many or no size at all.

J gene: TRBJ2-7; clone size: NA; V gene: TRBV29-1; CDR3 protein: CSVEDPSLVTYEQYF
J gene: TRBJ2-3; clone size: few; V gene: TRBV4-3; CDR3 protein: CASSQLSGTDRPDTQYF
J gene: TRBJ1-2; clone size: NA; V gene: TRBV20-1; CDR3 protein: CSAGPSGATAGGVGYTF
J gene: TRBJ2-7; clone size: few; V gene: TRBV7-9; CDR3 protein: CASSLASAGPREQYF
J gene: TRBJ2-7; clone size: NA; V gene: TRBV5-4; CDR3 protein: CASSLKTGYEQYF
J gene: TRBJ2-1; clone size: few; V gene: TRBV2; CDR3 protein: CASSDLAGASYNEQFF
J gene: TRBJ2-6; clone size: NA; V gene: TRBV15; CDR3 protein: CATSRDRASGANVLTF
J gene: TRBJ1-6; clone size: medium-sized; V gene: TRBV20-1; CDR3 protein: CSASPRGFDSPLHF
J gene: TRBJ2-7; clone size: few; V gene: TRBV20-1; CDR3 protein: CSASSSGSYEQYF
J gene: TRBJ2-7; clone size: NA; V gene: TRBV10-2; CDR3 protein: CASSALSYEQYF
J gene: TRBJ2-5; clone size: few; V gene: TRBV18; CDR3 protein: CASSRQGETQYF
J gene: TRBJ1-5; clone size: NA; V gene: TRBV27; CDR3 protein: CASSKLDQGQPQHF
J gene: TRBJ1-1; clone size: NA; V gene: TRBV5-4; CDR3 protein: CASRGDSMNTEAFF
J gene: TRBJ2-7; clone size: few; V gene: TRBV20-1; CDR3 protein: CSAPRYKAGSGEQYF
J gene: TRBJ2-1; clone size: NA; V gene: TRBV20-1; CDR3 protein: CSAPNPERESNEQFF
J gene: TRBJ1-1; clone size: once; V gene: TRBV7-2; CDR3 protein: CASSLGGLVAMNTEAFF
J gene: TRBJ2-6; clone size: NA; V gene: TRBV6-1; CDR3 protein: CASSRERGANVLTF